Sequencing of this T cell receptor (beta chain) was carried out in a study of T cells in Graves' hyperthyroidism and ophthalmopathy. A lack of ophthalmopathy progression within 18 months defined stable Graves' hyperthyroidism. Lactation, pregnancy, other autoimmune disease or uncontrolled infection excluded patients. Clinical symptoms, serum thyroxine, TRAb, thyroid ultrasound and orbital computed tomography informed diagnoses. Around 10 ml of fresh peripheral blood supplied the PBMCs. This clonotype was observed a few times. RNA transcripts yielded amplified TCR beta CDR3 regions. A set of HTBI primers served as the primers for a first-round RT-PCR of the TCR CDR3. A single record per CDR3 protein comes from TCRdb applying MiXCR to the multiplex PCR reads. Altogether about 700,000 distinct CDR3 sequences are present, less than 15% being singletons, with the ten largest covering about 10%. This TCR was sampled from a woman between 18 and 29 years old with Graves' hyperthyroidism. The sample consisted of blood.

The CDR3 coding sequence is TGTGCCAGCAAAAGCGCTGGGCCGGCTGAAAAACTGTTTTTT. Translation: CASKSAGPAEKLFF. V usage is TRBV7-9 and J usage is TRBJ1-4; D ambiguous. V dropped 7 bases and J dropped 7 bases, with 16 bases sitting between them. The V gene's germline CDR1 is SEHNR and CDR2 FQNEAQ (reference sequence). The CDR3 is 14 amino acids.